Below are 21 T cell receptor beta chains sequenced from a single sample in a study of blood T cell repertoires in COVID-19. Generated by immunoSEQ multiplex PCR, the TCRdb table keeps only in-frame clones and is missing some. The repertoire holds about 83,000 clones, around 86% seen once, with 7.5% to 9.5% in the top ten. Sequencing used peripheral blood. These receptors were collected from a man older than 75 with active or convalescent COVID-19.

A single count supports this clone. The V gene is TRBV6-2 or TRBV6-3, the J gene TRBJ1-2; possibly TRBD1 for D (5 bases). Germline loops: CDR1 MNHEY, CDR2 SVGEGT. The CDR3 consists of 14 residues. V gave up 3 bases and J gave up 4 bases, with 12 bases separating them. The CDR3 spells CASSYTLRGYGYTF. CDR3 nucleotides: TGTGCCAGCAGTTATACCCTAAGGGGCTATGGCTACACCTTC.

The chain combines TRBV2 with TRBJ1-2, with D perhaps TRBD1 (5 bases). CDR1 is SNHLY, CDR2 FYNNEI, per germline. This CDR3 contains 14 residues. Trimming took off 6 bases at V and 1 base at J, with 12 bases between the two ends. The CDR3, as DNA: TGTGCCAGCAGGGAGGGGCTGCTTAACTATGGCTACACCTTC. Protein product: CASREGLLNYGYTF.

This clone was picked up a small number of times. V gene TRBV18 combines with J gene TRBJ2-7; TRBD1 might be the D (6 bases). This CDR3 has 12 residues. V was clipped by 6 bases and J by 3 bases, with 9 bases between them. Per the germline V gene, CDR1 is KGHSH and CDR2 is LQKENI. The DNA of the CDR3 is TGTGCCAGCTCCCCGGACAGCTACGAGCAGTACGTC. Translated: CASSPDSYEQYV.

The chain uses TRBV24-1 and TRBJ2-1, with 11 bases fitting TRBD2. Germline CDR1 KGHDR, CDR2 SFDVKD. This CDR3 is built from 15 residues. V lost 4 bases and J lost 6; bases outside the gene matches: 4. The CDR3, as DNA: TGTGCCACCAGTGACCCTGGGACTAGCGGCAATGAGCAGTTCTTC. Its protein product is CATSDPGTSGNEQFF.

The gene calls are TRBV6-5 and TRBJ1-3; no firm D call. The germline gives CDR1 MNHEY, CDR2 SVGAGI. The CDR3 totals 15 residues. Trimming shortened V by 6 bases and J by 0 bases, and 12 bases separated the two germline ends. For the CDR3, the DNA is TGTGCCAGCAGCTCCGCGGGTGCCTCTGGAAACACCATATATTTT. This translates into CASSSAGASGNTIYF.

The chain has TRBV7-7 and TRBJ2-3; D is unclear. Germline CDR1 is SSHAT and CDR2 is FNYEAQ (reference sequence). V lost 2 bases to trimming and J lost 2 bases, with 8 bases between them. The CDR3 length is 14 residues. Here the CDR3 DNA reads TGTGCCAGCAGCTTAAGCCCGAACACAGATACGCAGTATTTT. This gives the protein CASSLSPNTDTQYF.

This chain connects TRBV6-2 or TRBV6-3 to TRBJ1-5; D is perhaps TRBD1 (6 bases). Germline values: CDR1 MNHEY, CDR2 SVGEGT. CDR3 size: 15 residues. V gave up 2 bases and J gave up 2 bases, with 10 bases separating them. CDR3 protein: CASSYPGAGNQPQHF. The DNA of the CDR3 is TGTGCCAGCAGTTACCCAGGGGCGGGCAATCAGCCCCAGCATTTT.

V and J are TRBV10-3 and TRBJ1-1; TRBD1 might be the D (6 bases). This CDR3 contains 12 residues. Germline values: CDR1 ENHRY, CDR2 SYGVKD. V was clipped by 8 bases and J by 2 bases, with 9 bases between them. The CDR3 reads CAISDSNTEAFF. CDR3 coding DNA: TGTGCCATCTCGGACAGTAACACTGAAGCTTTCTTT.

The rearrangement joins TRBV9 to TRBJ2-5; tentative D call: TRBD1 (5 bases). Trimming took off 0 bases at V and 5 bases at J, with 11 bases between the two ends. Germline lookup yields CDR1 SGDLS and CDR2 YYNGEE. The CDR3 totals 14 residues. As DNA, the CDR3 is TGTGCCAGCAGCGTAGGTTTAGGGGTTGAGACCCAGTACTTC. Encoded protein: CASSVGLGVETQYF.

This chain uses TRBV18 with TRBJ1-3; 7 bases fit TRBD1. In germline, CDR1 is KGHSH, CDR2 LQKENI. The CDR3 length is 16 residues. Germline trimming cut 3 bases from V and 1 base from J; bases unmatched to any gene: 6. CDR3 DNA: TGTGCCAGCTCACCGTCTGGGACAGTTTCTGGAAACACCATATATTTT. Translation gives CASSPSGTVSGNTIYF.

V gene TRBV19 combines with J gene TRBJ2-1, with D possibly TRBD2 on 6 matching bases. Trimming pared 1 base from V and 2 bases from J, leaving 9 bases between. The germline V gene has CDR1 LNHDA and CDR2 SQIVND (reference sequence). The CDR3 has 15 residues. Here the CDR3 DNA reads TGTGCCAGTAGTATAGGGCGCGGGACCTACAATGAGCAGTTCTTC. Translating gives CASSIGRGTYNEQFF.

The chain couples TRBV7-2 to TRBJ2-5, with TRBD1 as a possible D gene (6 bases). V lost 5 bases and J lost 2, with 15 bases in between. CDR3 length: 15 residues. Germline V gene data show CDR1 as SGHTA and CDR2 as FQGNSA. In DNA form, the CDR3 reads TGTGCCAGCAGCCCCTTTGCCCAGGGGCAAGAGACCCAGTACTTC. This encodes CASSPFAQGQETQYF.

J is TRBJ2-1 and V is TRBV10-1, with D perhaps matching TRBD2 (7 bases). The V and J ends lost 6 bases and 6 bases respectively, with 27 bases between them. CDR1 is WNHNN, CDR2 SYGVQD, per germline (reference sequence). The CDR3 consists of 18 residues. CDR3 DNA sequence: TGCGCCAGCAGCCCCGAGGGGCGGGGGCGTGAGTACATCAATGAGCAGTTCTTC. Protein product: CASSPEGRGREYINEQFF.

V gene TRBV5-1 combines with J gene TRBJ2-3; 8 bases align to TRBD2. This CDR3 region has 14 residues. After removal of 0 bases from V and 5 bases from J, the junction contained 2 bases not matched to a gene. CDR1 is SGHRS, CDR2 YFSETQ, per germline. The CDR3 here is CASSLAGTRDTQYF. CDR3 DNA sequence: TGCGCCAGCAGCTTGGCTGGGACTAGAGATACGCAGTATTTT.

This clone was detected once. This chain joins TRBV20-1 and TRBJ2-3; 7 bases match TRBD2. Germline CDR1 DFQATT, CDR2 SNEGSKA (reference sequence). Trimming cost V 3 bases and J 0 bases; bases outside gene matches: 6. The CDR3 runs to 15 residues. This CDR3 reads CSASPSGLSTDTQYF. The CDR3 DNA is TGCAGTGCTAGTCCTAGCGGACTTAGCACAGATACGCAGTATTTT.

V gene TRBV18 combines with J gene TRBJ2-1; D is perhaps TRBD1 (5 bases). The germline CDR1 and CDR2 sequences are KGHSH and LQKENI. The CDR3 is 17 residues long. The V end lost 2 bases, the J end lost 2 bases, and 16 bases lay between the germline ends. The CDR3 DNA reads TGTGCCAGCTCACCAACGGTGGGCAGGGCAACCTACAATGAGCAGTTCTTC. Amino acid sequence: CASSPTVGRATYNEQFF.

The chain employs TRBV30 and TRBJ1-5; perhaps TRBD1 as D (6 bases). With 0 bases removed from V and 7 bases from J, the gap between germline ends came to 13 bases. The CDR3 length is 14 residues. Germline assignment: CDR1 GTSNPN and CDR2 SVGIG (reference sequence). For the CDR3, the DNA is TGTGCCTGGAGTGTGGTGGGGGCTGGGCAGCCCCAGCATTTT. Its protein product is CAWSVVGAGQPQHF.

There are a few counts of this clone. The CDR3 sequence: CASSQGRGSQPQHF. Here the CDR3 DNA reads TGTGCCAGCAGCCAAGGCAGGGGGTCTCAGCCCCAGCATTTT. V is TRBV4-2 and J is TRBJ1-5, with TRBD1 matching over 7 bases. Trimming at V came to 1 base and at J to 6 bases, leaving 3 bases not matched to a gene. Germline V gene data show CDR1 as LGHNA and CDR2 as YNFKEQ. This CDR3 region has 14 residues.

This chain links TRBV2 with TRBJ1-4; 7 bases map to TRBD1. The germline gives CDR1 SNHLY, CDR2 FYNNEI. The CDR3 extends over 15 amino acids. Trimming at V came to 6 bases and at J to 7 bases, leaving 11 bases not matched to a gene. CDR3 sequence: CASSARTGRSEKLFF. CDR3 sequence (DNA): TGTGCCAGCAGCGCCCGGACAGGACGGAGTGAAAAACTGTTTTTT.

V usage is TRBV5-1 and J usage is TRBJ2-5; TRBD2 matches 12 bases. The length of the CDR3 is 17 residues. Germline V lookup: CDR1 SGHRS, CDR2 YFSETQ. V trimming: 4 bases; J trimming: 1 base; junction bases outside the gene matches: 8. CDR3 DNA: TGCGCCAGCAGCCGTGCTAGCGGGAGGGGCTTCCAAGAGACCCAGTACTTC. Its translation is CASSRASGRGFQETQYF.

This clone has only a few counts. The chain is built from TRBV11-2 and TRBJ1-2; the D gene is possibly TRBD1 (6 bases). Germline V gene sequence: CDR1 SGHAT, CDR2 FQNNGV. The CDR3 covers 17 residues. V lost 3 bases, J lost 7 bases, and 24 bases lay in between. CDR3: CASSLAWGGRTRGGYTF. The CDR3 nucleotides are TGTGCCAGCAGCTTGGCTTGGGGGGGGCGAACTCGTGGTGGCTACACCTTC.